Shown below are 9 T cell receptor beta chains from a single sample sequenced in a study of cytomegalovirus exposure and HLA in healthy donors (dated by TCRdb to 2016 to 2017). Library creation used the immunoSEQ multiplex PCR assay. For the multiplex PCR, a mixture combining 60 forward primers for TCR Vbeta segments and 13 reverse primers for TCR Jbeta segments was used. The immuneACCESS repertoire file appears here via TCRdb, limited to in-frame rearrangements. These files lack a portion of the clones; in checked studies, under half of the deficit traces to unresolved V genes, and the cause of the others is not known. In all, the sample holds about 160,000 clones, and about 75% of those were seen once. Around 2.1% of the sample lies in the top ten. The sequenced sample was PBMCs. These receptors originate from a female donor in good health and CMV-seronegative.

The chain has TRBV11-1 and TRBJ2-5, with 11 nucleotides matching TRBD2. V dropped 1 base and J dropped 8; count of bases not matched to a gene: 3. The CDR3 extends over 14 amino acids. CDR1 is SGHAT, CDR2 FQDESV, per germline (reference sequence). The CDR3 protein is CASSLGLAGRTQYF. The CDR3 DNA is TGTGCCAGCAGCTTAGGACTAGCGGGGAGAACCCAGTACTTC.

V gene TRBV5-5 combines with J gene TRBJ1-1; no reliable D call. The germline V gene encodes CDR1 SGHKS and CDR2 YYEKEE (reference sequence). Trimming took 3 bases from V and 4 from J, leaving 13 bases between them. This CDR3 spans 14 amino acids. In DNA, the CDR3 is TGTGCCAGCAGCTCCCCGGGATGGAGCACTGAAGCTTTCTTT. Translating it yields CASSSPGWSTEAFF.

The V gene is TRBV5-1, the J gene TRBJ1-1, with 7 positions matching TRBD1. Germline V lookup: CDR1 SGHRS, CDR2 YFSETQ. Germline trimming cut 4 bases from V and 8 bases from J; bases unmatched to any gene: 8. This CDR3 contains 13 residues. For the CDR3, the DNA is TGCGCCAGCAGCCTCTCGACAGGGCTGGAAGCTTTCTTT. It specifies CASSLSTGLEAFF.

The chain couples TRBV30 to TRBJ1-1, with TRBD1 as a possible D gene (5 bases). The CDR3 covers 15 residues. The germline gives CDR1 GTSNPN, CDR2 SVGIG (reference sequence). Trimming stripped 0 bases from V and 0 bases from J, with 11 bases between. As DNA, the CDR3 is TGTGCCTGGAGTGTACCCCGGGGGGTGAACACTGAAGCTTTCTTT. Translating it yields CAWSVPRGVNTEAFF.

The V and J genes are TRBV28 and TRBJ2-3; a possible D gene is TRBD2 (6 bases). The CDR3 sequence is 15 residues long. Germline V gene data show CDR1 as MDHEN and CDR2 as SYDVKM. The V and J ends lost 5 bases and 0 bases respectively, with 12 bases between them. As DNA, the CDR3 is TGTGCCAGCAGTCCGACCAGCGGGAGCACAGATACGCAGTATTTT. Amino acids: CASSPTSGSTDTQYF.

This rearrangement joins TRBV18 to TRBJ1-6; 10 positions match TRBD1. J lost 3 bases, V lost 5 bases, and 10 bases had no gene match. This CDR3 spans 18 amino acids. CDR1 is KGHSH, CDR2 LQKENI, per germline. The DNA of the CDR3 is TGTGCCAGCTCAAGAGCCGGGACAGGGGACATCTATAATTCACCCCTCCACTTT. This gives the protein CASSRAGTGDIYNSPLHF.

The chain carries TRBV5-1 and TRBJ2-2, with a tentative D call TRBD1 (5 bases). This CDR3 region has 14 residues. The germline V gene has CDR1 SGHRS and CDR2 YFSETQ. V lost 3 bases to trimming and J lost 2 bases, with 8 bases between them. In nucleotides, the CDR3 is TGCGCCAGCAGCTCGGACACTAACACCGGGGAGCTGTTTTTT. Protein product: CASSSDTNTGELFF.

This clone was recorded a few times. This sequence joins TRBV2 and TRBJ2-7; no clear D. This CDR3 region has 11 residues. Germline V CDR1 and CDR2: SNHLY, FYNNEI. Trimming took off 6 bases at V and 5 bases at J, with 8 bases between the two ends. CDR3 amino acids: CASRGADEQYF. The DNA of the CDR3 is TGTGCCAGCAGGGGTGCGGACGAGCAGTACTTC.

DNA for the CDR3: TGTGCCAGCAGCCCTCACGGGGGGGGGCCCCACGAGCAGTACTTC. This codes for CASSPHGGGPHEQYF. V usage is TRBV9 and J usage is TRBJ2-7; 8 nucleotides match TRBD2. In germline, CDR1 is SGDLS, CDR2 YYNGEE. The CDR3 runs to 15 residues. Germline trimming cut 4 bases from V and 5 bases from J; bases unmatched to any gene: 11.